This TCR beta chain was documented in a study of blood T cell repertoires in COVID-19. Study at large: The United States, Italy and Spain supplied acute and convalescent COVID-19 samples. T cells, B-cell-depleted T cells, or PBMCs provided the cDNA or gDNA that served as material.

Per germline, CDR1 SGHRS and CDR2 YFSETQ. The CDR3 is 15 residues long. The germline V and J ends were trimmed by 4 bases and 6 bases, with 20 bases remaining between them. Original analysis: Amplification with reference gene primers provided the estimates of nucleated cell counts. TCRdb's copy holds only in-frame clones and misses some; the assay was immunoSEQ multiplex PCR. Clone size and V and J calls were adopted from that table, with D and trimming inferred from the DNA. The sample has about 29,000 clones; around four fifths are singletons. This clone was seen only once. V gene TRBV5-1 combines with J gene TRBJ2-7; D is possibly TRBD1 (6 bases). The TCR originated in a woman in her seventies with active or convalescent COVID-19. Sequenced material: peripheral blood. The CDR3 DNA reads as TGCGCCAGCAGCCCAACCTCAGGGGCCCCGTTCGAGCAGTACTTC. This encodes CASSPTSGAPFEQYF.